A selection of T cell receptor beta chains follows, all from one sample in a study of CD8+ T cells in alopecia areata. Repertoires were generated with immunoSEQ multiplex PCR, while TCRdb's copy carries only in-frame clones and drops some. The table lists 190,000 or so clones, about 60% of them singletons. Here the sequenced sample was CD8+ T cells sorted from blood, taken at week 24, from a patient treated with tofacitinib. The receptors come from a human donor with alopecia areata. CDR3s include the opening cysteine and the closing phenylalanine or tryptophan. A D gene is named only where the DNA matches it firmly. Where a row states a size, it is once, few, many or the class of an expanded clone; other rows omit it.

j_call,clone_size,d_call,v_call,cdr3_nt,cdr3_aa
TRBJ1-2,NA,NA,TRBV6-6,TGTGCCAGCAGGGGGGTCAGGGATAGAACCTATGGCTACACCTTC,CASRGVRDRTYGYTF
TRBJ2-3,NA,TRBD1,TRBV23-1,TGCGCCAGCAGTCAAGGACAGGGGATCACAGATACGCAGTATTTT,CASSQGQGITDTQYF
TRBJ2-1,few,NA,TRBV5-1,TGCGCCAGCAGCTTCGGAGGGTATGGGGCGCGGGATGAGCAGTTCTTC,CASSFGGYGARDEQFF
TRBJ2-1,NA,NA,TRBV6-1,TGTGCCAGCAGTCCCTTACCCGGGACCCCTCGAGAGCAGTTCTTC,CASSPLPGTPREQFF
TRBJ2-7,NA,NA,TRBV4-1,TGCGCCAGCAGCCCAGGTCATCGAGAGCAGTACTTC,CASSPGHREQYF
TRBJ2-1,once,NA,TRBV7-9,TGCGCCAGCAGCTTGGCGGGGAGCTACAATGAGCAGTTCTTC,CASSLAGSYNEQFF
TRBJ2-3,NA,NA,TRBV6-5,TGTGCCAGCAGCTACCACCGGGACGGTTTTACAGATACGCAGTATTTT,CASSYHRDGFTDTQYF
TRBJ1-5,NA,NA,TRBV30,TGTGCCTGGAGTGTAGGAAATCAGCCCCAGCATTTT,CAWSVGNQPQHF
TRBJ1-5,NA,TRBD1,TRBV19,TGTGCCAGTAGTATAACCAGGACAGGGATTGGTCAGCCCCAGCATTTT,CASSITRTGIGQPQHF
TRBJ2-5,NA,TRBD1,TRBV27,TGTGCCAGCGGACAGGGGTATTCCCCCCAAGAGACCCAGTACTTC,CASGQGYSPQETQYF
TRBJ1-2,NA,NA,TRBV9,TGTGCCAGCAGCGTAGTTGAGGATCCCTACTATGGCTACACCTTC,CASSVVEDPYYGYTF
TRBJ1-4,NA,NA,TRBV30,TGTGCCTGGTACAGGGAGGGGAAAAATGTTTTT,CAWYREGKNVF
TRBJ2-5,NA,TRBD2,TRBV2,TGTGCCAGCAGGCAAATAGCGGGGGCCAACCAAGAGACCCAGTACTTC,CASRQIAGANQETQYF
TRBJ2-5,NA,NA,TRBV15,TGTGCCACCAGCGCAGGAGGGGCCCAAGAGACCCAGTACTTC,CATSAGGAQETQYF
TRBJ2-2,NA,NA,TRBV4-2,TGTGCCAGCAGCCAGGAAAACACCGGGGAGCTGTTTTTT,CASSQENTGELFF
TRBJ2-3,NA,NA,TRBV5-1,TGCGCCAGCAGCTTGGCCGGGACCCAGGCCCGCACAGATACGCAGTATTTT,CASSLAGTQARTDTQYF
TRBJ2-1,NA,TRBD2,TRBV30,TGTGCCTGGAGTCTCCTTGGGACTAGGGGCTACAATGAGCAGTTCTTC,CAWSLLGTRGYNEQFF
TRBJ2-7,NA,NA,TRBV27,TGTGCCAGCAGTTTATTGGTATCCTACGAGCAGTACTTC,CASSLLVSYEQYF
TRBJ2-7,NA,NA,TRBV27,TGTGCCAGCAGTTTAGGGCCGGATAGCTACGAGCAGTACTTC,CASSLGPDSYEQYF
TRBJ1-1,few,NA,TRBV29-1,TGCAGCGTTGAAGATCTAGGGCCTGAAGCTTTCTTT,CSVEDLGPEAFF
TRBJ1-2,NA,NA,TRBV7-9,TGTGCCAGCAGCTCCCCCATGACTAGCAGCTATGGCTACACCTTC,CASSSPMTSSYGYTF
TRBJ2-3,few,NA,TRBV5-6,TGTGCCAGCACCACTAGGGGTCATACGCAGTATTTT,CASTTRGHTQYF